This TCR beta chain derives from a study of cytomegalovirus exposure and HLA in healthy donors. PCR used 60 Vbeta primers and 13 Jbeta primers. The repertoire was sequenced with immunoSEQ multiplex PCR; TCRdb's copy has only in-frame clones and lacks some. The table has over 150,000 clones, approximately 80% seen once. The V gene end was trimmed by 2 bases and the J gene end by 8 bases; junction bases not matched to a gene: 8. Germline V CDR1 and CDR2: LNHDA, SQIVND (reference sequence). The CDR3 consists of 14 residues. The TCR sequence derives from a man younger than 35 in good health and CMV-seropositive. The rearrangement links TRBV19 to TRBJ1-2; 7 nucleotides line up with TRBD1. Material for sequencing was PBMCs. The CDR3, as DNA: TGTGCCAGTAGTATACTTGGGACAGCCCAAGGCTACACCTTC. Translated: CASSILGTAQGYTF. The whole variable domain, remainder taken from reference TRBV19 and TRBJ1-2, is DGGITQSPKYLFRKEGQNVTLSCEQNLNHDAMYWYRQDPGQGLRLIYYSQIVNDFQKGDIAEGYSVSREKKESFPLTVTSAQKNPTAFYLCASSILGTAQGYTFGSGTRLTVV.